This T cell receptor (beta chain) was observed in a study of blood T cell repertoires in COVID-19 (dated by TCRdb to 2019 to 2021). For the study in its entirety: The collaborator samples originated in the United States, Italy and Spain and spanned the acute and convalescent phases of COVID-19. The samples were drawn from the first 160 participants of the ongoing ImmuneRACE study and from 1,254 subjects provided by 6 global collaborators. The prospective study material was composed of cDNA or gDNA derived from T cells, B-cell-depleted T cells, or PBMCs. Nearly every sample came with metadata listing a de-identified subject ID, COVID-19 status, age in years and sex. Where available, HLA class I and class II types were obtained from metadata supplied by the sample provider rather than from assay-based typing. Deeply sampled blood TCRbeta repertoires from subjects exposed to, actively infected with, or recovered from COVID-19 were included in the dataset. The repertoires were made available in a free public database intended to serve as a resource for research on the immune response to SARS-CoV-2. On the study overall, not on this receptor specifically: How much clinical and demographic metadata was included differed by source and by participant, and the metadata was provided uncurated.

To note about this clone: Its antigen has not been determined. No qualities accompany the bases; no much larger clone lies one base away.

Collaborating institutions collected whole blood in K2EDTA tubes following their own protocols. For TCRbeta analysis, collaborators shipped samples as frozen whole blood, isolated PBMCs, or DNA extracted from either of those sample types. TCRbeta CDR3 regions were amplified from genomic DNA using the immunoSEQ Assay, a bias-controlled multiplex PCR. Per the authors' processing: The number of nucleated cells in each sample was estimated from the amplification of reference gene primers within the assay. Sequence reads were collapsed and filtered to measure the absolute abundance of every unique TCRbeta CDR3 rearrangement. Productive Simpson clonality was computed per sample as the square root of Simpson's diversity index over productive rearrangements. TCRdb took this table from immuneACCESS and kept in-frame rearrangements with V and J called. Such tables lack part of the clones; where checked against another copy, unresolved V genes explain under half of the gap, and the rest is unexplained. The D gene and trimming were derived from the DNA, and the V and J assignments and clone size from that table. Within this sample are 12,000 to 15,000 clones, with over 70% of them counted one time only. The top ten clonotypes cover roughly 13% of the sample.

The sequenced material came from peripheral blood. This sequence was found in a man aged 60 to 75 with acute or convalescent COVID-19.

The CDR3 loop reads CATEFLCGTYNEQFF. The DNA sequence follows: TGTGCCACTGAGTTCTTATGCGGTACTTACAATGAGCAGTTCTTC. Recombination linked TRBV24-1 to TRBJ2-1; the D gene is unclear. From the cysteine through the phenylalanine, the CDR3 covers 15 amino acids. Just CDR3 DNA is preserved here, 45 bases in frame from base 1. CDR1 and CDR2, per the germline V gene, are KGHDR and SFDVKD. V and J lose 10 bases and 4 bases, and a span of 19 bases separates them.